This is a list of T cell receptor beta chains from one sample in a study of blood T cell repertoires in COVID-19. The method was immunoSEQ multiplex PCR; TCRdb's version includes in-frame clones alone and lacks a portion of them. Found here are nearly 80,000 clones, about 83% of them singletons; the top ten hold 3.5% to 4%. The specimen sequenced was peripheral blood. Every receptor here comes from a man aged 45-60 years with acute or convalescent COVID-19. The CDR3 runs from the conserved cysteine through the conserved F or W. A D gene is named only where the DNA matches it firmly. Not all rows give a size; the values are once, few, many and, for expanded clones, a class.

j_gene	abundance	d_gene	v_gene	CDR3nt	CDR3aa
TRBJ2-5	once	TRBD1	TRBV10-3	TGTGCCATCAGACAGGGGAGAGGGGAGACCCAGTACTTC	CAIRQGRGETQYF
TRBJ2-1	few	-	TRBV11-2	TGTGCCAGCAGCTTAGCTACGGGTTTTAGTGAGCAGTTCTTC	CASSLATGFSEQFF
TRBJ1-1	-	TRBD1	TRBV13	TGTGCCAGCAGCTCCGACAGGGCAAGGGGCACTGAAGCTTTCTTT	CASSSDRARGTEAFF
TRBJ2-1	once	-	TRBV7-2	TGTGCCAGCACTCCCGTAGGCGGCGAGCAGTTCTTC	CASTPVGGEQFF
TRBJ1-6	-	-	TRBV7-2	TGTGCCGCCGGGACAAGGTATAATTCACCCCTCCACTTT	CAAGTRYNSPLHF
TRBJ2-2	-	-	TRBV24-1	TGTGCCACCAGTGAGGGACAGCGGACTAGCTGGAGCGTCGGGAACACCGGGGAGCTGTTTTTT	CATSEGQRTSWSVGNTGELFF
TRBJ2-3	once	-	TRBV28	TGTGCCAGCAGTTTATCAGCGGTGGACGGAGATACGCAGTATTTT	CASSLSAVDGDTQYF
TRBJ2-2	once	TRBD1	TRBV24-1	TGTGCCACCTCACACGGGACAGGGGGCTTGAACACCGGGGAGCTGTTTTTT	CATSHGTGGLNTGELFF
TRBJ2-7	-	-	TRBV6-1	TGTGCCAGCAGTGAAGCGAGCAGGGGTAAGGACGAGCAGTACTTC	CASSEASRGKDEQYF
TRBJ2-7	-	-	TRBV19	TGTGCCTCCTCTCGCGGGGACCTCCGTTACGAGCAGTACTTC	CASSRGDLRYEQYF
TRBJ2-3	-	-	TRBV7-2	TGTGCCAGCAGCTTCACGGGCCCCAGGGGCACAGATACGCAGTATTTT	CASSFTGPRGTDTQYF
TRBJ1-2	once	TRBD1	TRBV7-3	TGTGCCAGCAGCTACCGGACAGGGGGCGGCTACACCTTC	CASSYRTGGGYTF
TRBJ1-6	-	TRBD1	TRBV4-3	TGCGCCAGCAGCCAAGATGGGACAGGGATAGATTCACCCCTCCACTTT	CASSQDGTGIDSPLHF
TRBJ2-7	-	TRBD1	TRBV28	TGTGCCAGCAGTTCGGACAGGGTAGCCTACGAGCAGTACTTC	CASSSDRVAYEQYF
TRBJ1-2	-	TRBD1	TRBV7-9	TGTGCCAGCAGCTCAGCGGAGACAGGGGGCTATGGCTACACCTTC	CASSSAETGGYGYTF
TRBJ2-7	-	-	TRBV7-9	TGTGCCAGCAGCTCACGGGGGTCCACCTACGAGCAGTACTTC	CASSSRGSTYEQYF
TRBJ2-5	-	-	TRBV19	TGTGCCAGTAACTCCCAAAAACAAGAGACCCAGTACTTC	CASNSQKQETQYF
TRBJ2-2	-	TRBD2	TRBV30	TGTGCCTGGAGTGTAGGACTAGCGGTTACCGGGGAGCTGTTTTTT	CAWSVGLAVTGELFF
TRBJ1-5	-	TRBD1	TRBV2	TGTGCCACCAAGACAGGGGGTGCTTATCAGCCCCAGCATTTT	CATKTGGAYQPQHF
TRBJ2-7	once	-	TRBV5-1	TGCGCCAGCTCTGGGGGGACAGCCTCCTACGAGCAGTACTTC	CASSGGTASYEQYF
TRBJ2-3	-	TRBD2	TRBV7-8	TGTGCCAGCAGCCCAATAGCGGGCGTGGGACCAGATACGCAGTATTTT	CASSPIAGVGPDTQYF
TRBJ2-1	-	TRBD2	TRBV18	TGTGCCAGCTTGGGACTAGCAGTAAATGAGCAGTTCTTC	CASLGLAVNEQFF
TRBJ1-6	-	-	TRBV30	TGTGCCTGGAGTGTACGAGGGGGATCTAATTCACCCCTCCACTTT	CAWSVRGGSNSPLHF
TRBJ1-5	-	-	TRBV4-3	TGCGCCAGCAGCCAAGGACTATATAGCAATCAGCCCCAGCATTTT	CASSQGLYSNQPQHF
TRBJ1-1	-	-	TRBV25-1	TGTGCCAGCAGTGCCCAGGGGAGAGTGGCTTTCTTT	CASSAQGRVAFF
TRBJ2-5	once	-	TRBV14	TGTGCCAGCAGCCCCTCATTGCCGGCGGGGGAGACCCAGTACTTC	CASSPSLPAGETQYF
TRBJ2-5	-	-	TRBV28	TGTGCCAGCAGTTTACAACAACAGGGCCCCCAAGAGACCCAGTACTTC	CASSLQQQGPQETQYF
TRBJ2-1	few	-	TRBV9	TGTGCCAGCAGCGGGGGAGCGGAGCCTGCTTACAATGAGCAGTTCTTC	CASSGGAEPAYNEQFF
TRBJ2-7	-	-	TRBV6-5	TGTGCCAGCAGTCCGAGGACAGCTGCGGGCTACGAGCAGTACTTC	CASSPRTAAGYEQYF
TRBJ1-5	-	-	TRBV7-2	TGTGCCAGCGGGGCCGCGGATCAGCCCCAGCATTTT	CASGAADQPQHF
TRBJ1-3	few	-	TRBV4-3	TGCGCCAGCAGCCAAGATTCGACAGGTGGAAACACCATATATTTT	CASSQDSTGGNTIYF
TRBJ1-2	-	TRBD1	TRBV5-1	TGCGCCAGCAGCCTGGACAGGCTTTATGGCTACACCTTC	CASSLDRLYGYTF
TRBJ2-7	-	-	TRBV19	TGTGCCAGTAGTAAGCAATTGGGGGGGCTCTCCTACGAGCAGTACTTC	CASSKQLGGLSYEQYF
TRBJ1-1	-	TRBD1	TRBV18	TGTGCCAGCTCACCGAGGGGGCAAGACACTGAAGCTTTCTTT	CASSPRGQDTEAFF
TRBJ2-7	-	-	TRBV19	TGTGCCAGTAGTATAGTAGGAGGAGGTGGATACGAGCAGTACTTC	CASSIVGGGGYEQYF
TRBJ1-4	-	-	TRBV7-2	TGTGCCAGCAGCCTAAACACAGGAAATGAAAAACTGTTTTTT	CASSLNTGNEKLFF
TRBJ2-5	-	-	TRBV27	TGTGCCAGCAGAGCCACTGGACAGACCCTCTCCGGGACCCAGTACTTC	CASRATGQTLSGTQYF
TRBJ1-3	-	-	TRBV5-4	TGTGCCAGCAGCCTGGGACTCCTGAGCTCTGGAAACACCATATATTTT	CASSLGLLSSGNTIYF
TRBJ1-4	-	TRBD1	TRBV29-1	TGCAGCGCAGGGGGTGCAACTAATGAAAAACTGTTTTTT	CSAGGATNEKLFF
TRBJ1-3	-	-	TRBV10-3	TGTGCCATCAGTTCAAACCCCGGGACATCTTACAGCTCTGGAAACACCATATATTTT	CAISSNPGTSYSSGNTIYF
TRBJ2-1	-	-	TRBV6-2/TRBV6-3	TGTGCCAGCAGTCTTCGCAATGAGCAGTTCTTC	CASSLRNEQFF
TRBJ2-3	few	-	TRBV29-1	TGCAGCGTTGGAGAAGGGAGCCATCTCACAGATACGCAGTATTTT	CSVGEGSHLTDTQYF
TRBJ2-1	-	TRBD2	TRBV7-6	TGTGCCAGCAGCTTAGATTTGCGGGAGAAGCACTCCTACAATGAGCAGTTCTTC	CASSLDLREKHSYNEQFF
TRBJ1-1	-	-	TRBV18	TGTGCCAGCTCACCAGGAGAGAACACTGAAGCTTTCTTT	CASSPGENTEAFF
TRBJ1-2	-	-	TRBV10-3	TGTGCCATCAGTGAGTCGTGGGGGCCGGCACAGAACTATGGCTACACCTTC	CAISESWGPAQNYGYTF
TRBJ1-1	-	-	TRBV6-5	TGTGCCAGCAGACTGGACAGGAACACTGAAGCTTTCTTT	CASRLDRNTEAFF
TRBJ1-5	-	TRBD1	TRBV24-1	TGTGCCACCAGTGATGGGGACAGTGGCCAGCCCCAGCATTTT	CATSDGDSGQPQHF
TRBJ1-2	-	TRBD1	TRBV25-1	TGTGCCAGCAGTGAACCTGACAGGGGCTATGGCTACACCTTC	CASSEPDRGYGYTF